This T cell receptor beta chain came from a study of graft-versus-host responses after intestinal transplantation. At the level of the study: The transplants performed in recipients were multivisceral, liver-intestinal, or isolated intestinal. Recipients were all induced with anti-thymocyte globulin, then given tacrolimus and steroids for two to three years.

Note on this clone: The antigen remains unidentified.

From germline, CDR1 is MDHEN and CDR2 SYDVKM. The V end lost 3 bases, the J end lost 6 bases, and 5 bases lay between the germline ends. The CDR3 is 11 amino acids. Overall study findings and caveats: Graft-donor T cell macrochimerism coincided with high graft-versus-host to host-versus-graft clonal ratios in allografts.

Repertoires were generated with immunoSEQ multiplex PCR, while TCRdb's copy carries only in-frame clones and drops some. The sample has some 35,000 clones, approximately 94% seen once. The specimen comprised unstimulated CD4+ T cells sorted from spleen or lymph node cells, sampled before transplant. This rearrangement joins TRBV28 to TRBJ1-1; D is unresolved. The sequence was collected from a human donor who was the organ donor for an intestinal transplant. The CDR3 DNA is TGTGCCAGCAGTTTGAGGGCTGAAGCTTTCTTT. This gives the protein CASSLRAEAFF.